The present TCR beta chain was sequenced within a study of T-cell reconstitution after alpha-beta-depleted transplantation in children. V was cut by 3 bases and J by 2 bases, with 5 bases left in between. CDR1 and CDR2 (germline): SGHVS, FQNEAQ. The CDR3 extends over 12 amino acids. This clonotype was picked up one time. Unique molecular identifiers were incorporated during preparation of the TCRbeta library. Using its own MiXCR run on the PCR reads, TCRdb lists one record per CDR3 protein. This table has 450,000 to 600,000 distinct CDR3 sequences, around 18% appearing once. Sequenced here: PBMCs from the stem cell graft donor, sampled from the stem cell graft. The TCR originated in a human donor who donated a stem cell graft to a child with acute lymphoblastic leukemia. This chain uses TRBV7-8 with TRBJ2-7; D call uncertain. In DNA, the CDR3 is TGTGCCAGCAGCTTTGAGACCTACGAGCAGTACTTC. The encoded protein is CASSFETYEQYF.